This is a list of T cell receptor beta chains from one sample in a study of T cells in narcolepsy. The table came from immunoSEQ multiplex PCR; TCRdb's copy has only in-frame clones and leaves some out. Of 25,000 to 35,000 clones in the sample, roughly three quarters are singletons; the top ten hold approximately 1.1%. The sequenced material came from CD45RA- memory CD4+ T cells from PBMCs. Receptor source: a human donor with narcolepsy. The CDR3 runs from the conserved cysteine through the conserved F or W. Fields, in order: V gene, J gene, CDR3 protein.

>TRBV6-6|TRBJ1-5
CATKKEGSNQPQHF
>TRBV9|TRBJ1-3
CASSVGTVGGNTIYF
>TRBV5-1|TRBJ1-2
CASSLDTTGGVYGYTF
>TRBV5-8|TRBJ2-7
CASSFRTGGGVAEQYF
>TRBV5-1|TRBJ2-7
CASSTSGGRNVGEQYF
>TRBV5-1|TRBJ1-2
CASSVDGSYGYTF
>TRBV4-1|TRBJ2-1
CASSQEKDRAGYNEQFF
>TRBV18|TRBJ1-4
CASSHTGTVSF
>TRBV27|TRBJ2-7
CASSLGGGSGQSHF
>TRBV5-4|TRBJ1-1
CASSFSGGNTEAFF
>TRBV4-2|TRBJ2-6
CASSPSWRPGASNSGANVLTF
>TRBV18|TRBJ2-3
CASSPFGGQGWDTQYF
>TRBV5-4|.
CASSRDLAEQYF
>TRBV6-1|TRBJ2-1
CASSPRTSGYNEQFF
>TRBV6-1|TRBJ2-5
CASSELAGRETQYF
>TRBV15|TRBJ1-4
CATSTGQAVRKLFF
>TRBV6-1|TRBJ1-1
CASSVLRQGGTEAFF
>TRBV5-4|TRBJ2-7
CASSPKSGYEQYF
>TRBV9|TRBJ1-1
CASSRGAGGDTEAFF
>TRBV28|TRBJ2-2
CASSPGIPTGELFF